This entry concerns a single TCR beta chain. This specimen comes from a study of blood T cell repertoires in COVID-19. Adults between roughly 18 and 89 years of age took part from under 30 US areas. In the original analysis: Reference gene primer amplification in the assay estimated nucleated cell counts. TCRdb's table, derived via immunoSEQ multiplex PCR, lists solely in-frame clones and lacks some. V and J calls and clone size are given by that table; D and trimming were obtained from the DNA. The sample has a few hundred thousand clones; under 90% are singletons. V lost 10 bases, J lost 3 bases, and 15 bases lay in between. The germline gives CDR1 ENHRY, CDR2 SYGVKD. The CDR3 extends over 13 amino acids.

Sequencing was carried out using PBMCs or T cells enriched from blood (not recorded which). The chain is built from TRBV10-3 and TRBJ1-1, with D unresolved. The sequence was collected from a woman between 18 and 29 years old who had recovered from COVID-19. The CDR3 region has the DNA TGTGCCACCGGAAAGGAGAAGTACACTGAAGCTTTCTTT. Its translation: CATGKEKYTEAFF.